The rows below give T cell receptor beta chains drawn from one sample of a study of blood T cell repertoires in COVID-19. Sequencing used immunoSEQ multiplex PCR; TCRdb keeps in-frame clones, though not all of them. The sample lists about 330,000 clones; about 87% were seen once. Sequenced input: PBMCs or T cells enriched from blood (not recorded which). The receptor set was obtained from a man aged 25-45 years who had recovered from COVID-19. The CDR3 runs from the conserved cysteine through the conserved F or W. Fields, in order: V gene, D gene, J gene, clone size, CDR3 protein, CDR3 DNA. A D gene is named only where the DNA matches it firmly. Clone size is not always given. Where it is, it says once, few, many or a class for expanded clones.

TRBV24-1	TRBD1	TRBJ1-5	.	CATSEGGTGVRQPQHF	TGTGCCACCAGTGAGGGTGGAACAGGGGTACGGCAGCCCCAGCATTTT
TRBV28	.	TRBJ1-2	.	CASRSTGGGYTF	TGTGCCAGCAGATCGACAGGAGGTGGCTACACCTTC
TRBV9	TRBD2	TRBJ2-3	.	CASSVNSGNTQYF	TGTGCCAGCAGCGTGAATAGCGGGAATACGCAGTATTTT
TRBV15	.	TRBJ2-3	.	CATSRVRRRLTDTQYF	TGTGCCACCAGCAGAGTGCGCAGGCGCCTCACAGATACGCAGTATTTT
TRBV14	TRBD1	TRBJ2-7	.	CASSQPTGGEQYF	TGTGCCAGCAGCCAACCGACAGGGGGCGAGCAGTACTTC
TRBV24-1	TRBD1	TRBJ2-2	.	CATSDDRGAGELFF	TGTGCCACCAGTGACGACAGGGGAGCCGGGGAGCTGTTTTTT
TRBV2	.	TRBJ1-1	.	CASSVGTEAFF	TGTGCCAGCAGTGTCGGGACTGAAGCTTTCTTT
TRBV24-1	TRBD1	TRBJ1-2	.	CATSDRTGRTYGYTF	TGTGCCACCAGTGATCGGACAGGGAGAACCTATGGCTACACCTTC
TRBV3-1/TRBV3-2	.	TRBJ1-2	.	CASSQENRGRGYGYTF	TGTGCCAGCAGCCAAGAAAATAGGGGAAGGGGCTATGGCTACACCTTC
TRBV5-5	.	TRBJ1-2	once	CASSRRLRESYTF	TGTGCCAGCAGTCGTAGGTTAAGGGAGAGCTACACCTTC
TRBV5-1	.	TRBJ2-5	.	CASSLGPQETQYF	TGCGCCAGCAGCTTGGGGCCCCAAGAGACCCAGTACTTC
TRBV30	TRBD1	TRBJ1-6	few	CAWGRDRGLNSPLHF	TGTGCCTGGGGACGGGACAGGGGTTTAAATTCACCCCTCCACTTT
TRBV19	TRBD1	TRBJ1-2	few	CASSTPQQGRYGYTF	TGTGCCAGTAGTACCCCCCAACAGGGGCGCTATGGCTACACCTTC
TRBV28	.	TRBJ1-4	few	CASSSMEKLFF	TGTGCCAGCAGTTCCATGGAAAAACTGTTTTTT
TRBV15	TRBD2	TRBJ2-7	.	CATSRYSGGASYEQYF	TGTGCCACCAGCAGATATAGCGGGGGGGCTTCCTACGAGCAGTACTTC
TRBV5-6	.	TRBJ1-6	.	CASSLAGGDSPLHF	TGTGCCAGCAGCTTGGCCGGCGGAGATTCACCCCTCCACTTT
TRBV7-9	TRBD1	TRBJ1-3	.	CASSFGTASSGNTIYF	TGTGCCAGCAGCTTCGGGACAGCGAGCTCTGGAAACACCATATATTTT
TRBV9	TRBD1	TRBJ2-7	once	CASSPRGLTYEQYF	TGTGCCAGCAGCCCAAGGGGGCTGACCTACGAGCAGTACTTC
TRBV15	TRBD1	TRBJ2-5	.	CATSRDRQGVGETQYF	TGTGCCACCAGCAGAGATAGACAGGGTGTAGGGGAGACCCAGTACTTC
TRBV2	.	TRBJ2-7	.	CASRDFYEQYF	TGTGCCAGCAGGGACTTTTACGAGCAGTACTTC
TRBV6-5	TRBD1	TRBJ1-2	.	CASSYGGTGGNYGYTF	TGTGCCAGCAGTTACGGTGGGACAGGGGGTAACTATGGCTACACCTTC
TRBV28	.	TRBJ1-4	.	CASSGRLFKTRGAREKLFF	TGTGCCAGCAGTGGAAGGCTATTTAAGACACGGGGGGCAAGGGAAAAACTGTTTTTT
TRBV2	TRBD1	TRBJ2-7	.	CASSESGTGASYEQYF	TGTGCCAGCAGTGAATCCGGGACAGGGGCGTCCTACGAGCAGTACTTC
TRBV9	TRBD1	TRBJ1-2	.	CASSPTTGGWGGYTF	TGTGCCAGCAGCCCTACAACAGGGGGCTGGGGAGGCTACACCTTC
TRBV30	.	TRBJ1-1	.	CAWSRGGKAFF	TGTGCCTGGAGTCGGGGAGGGAAAGCTTTCTTT
TRBV5-6	.	TRBJ1-3	.	CASSLGAGAGNTIYF	TGTGCCAGCAGCTTGGGGGCAGGGGCTGGAAACACCATATATTTT
TRBV3-1/TRBV3-2	TRBD1	TRBJ1-2	few	CASSQDWPGGAGYGYTF	TGTGCCAGCAGCCAAGATTGGCCAGGGGGCGCGGGCTATGGCTACACCTTC
TRBV11-2	.	TRBJ1-3	.	CASSLATLTPIYF	TGTGCCAGCAGCTTAGCCACATTAACACCCATATATTTT
TRBV9	TRBD1	TRBJ2-3	.	CASSERTGDTDTQYF	TGTGCCAGCAGCGAAAGGACAGGGGACACAGATACGCAGTATTTT
TRBV5-4	TRBD1	TRBJ1-1	few	CASRPPPGGRNTEAFF	TGTGCCAGCAGACCACCACCAGGGGGCAGGAACACTGAAGCTTTCTTT
TRBV19	TRBD1	TRBJ1-5	.	CASSPRQGDYSNQPQHF	TGTGCCAGTAGTCCCCGACAGGGGGATTATAGCAATCAGCCCCAGCATTTT
TRBV5-6	.	TRBJ1-2	.	CASSRNTGNLNYGYTF	TGTGCCAGCAGCCGCAACACAGGGAACCTTAACTATGGCTACACCTTC
TRBV4-2	TRBD1	TRBJ2-5	.	CASSHRTGRETQYF	TGTGCCAGCAGCCACCGGACAGGGAGGGAGACCCAGTACTTC
TRBV4-2	TRBD1	TRBJ1-1	.	CASSQDRGLKRDTEAFF	TGTGCCAGCAGCCAAGACAGGGGGCTTAAGCGAGACACTGAAGCTTTCTTT
TRBV5-1	.	TRBJ2-2	once	CASSLSRAWNTGELFF	TGCGCCAGCAGCTTATCCAGGGCCTGGAACACCGGGGAGCTGTTTTTT
TRBV18	TRBD1	TRBJ1-2	few	CASSPGAGSDRDYGYTF	TGTGCCAGCTCTCCCGGCGCCGGTTCGGACAGGGACTATGGCTACACCTTC
TRBV9	.	TRBJ1-2	.	CASSAGQYYGYTF	TGTGCCAGCAGTGCTGGACAGTACTATGGCTACACCTTC
TRBV5-1	TRBD1	TRBJ2-7	.	CASSPGTGGSYEQYF	TGCGCCAGCAGCCCCGGGACAGGGGGTTCCTACGAGCAGTACTTC
TRBV28	.	TRBJ1-5	.	CASSGNQPQHF	TGTGCCAGCAGCGGTAATCAGCCCCAGCATTTT
TRBV27	TRBD1	TRBJ1-6	.	CASSPRAQGALNSPLHF	TGTGCCAGCAGTCCCCGGGCACAGGGGGCTCTTAATTCACCCCTCCACTTT
TRBV28	.	TRBJ1-5	.	CASSLEFNQPQHF	TGTGCCAGCAGTTTAGAGTTCAATCAGCCCCAGCATTTT
TRBV7-2	TRBD1	TRBJ2-1	.	CATKEQGSYNEQFF	TGTGCCACCAAAGAACAGGGGTCCTACAATGAGCAGTTCTTC
TRBV5-4	TRBD2	TRBJ2-3	.	CASSLNSGADTQYF	TGTGCCAGCAGCTTAAATAGCGGGGCAGATACGCAGTATTTT
TRBV11-2	.	TRBJ1-5	.	CASSESPQGRSNQPQHF	TGTGCCAGCAGCGAGTCCCCACAGGGTCGTAGCAATCAGCCCCAGCATTTT
TRBV5-1	.	TRBJ1-2	.	CASSSGQPWGYTF	TGCGCCAGCAGCTCCGGACAACCTTGGGGCTACACCTTC
TRBV24-1	TRBD1	TRBJ2-5	.	CATSDLNQGAHETQYF	TGTGCCACCAGTGATTTAAATCAGGGGGCGCATGAGACCCAGTACTTC